These T cell receptor beta chains were read from a single sample in a study of blood T cell repertoires in COVID-19. Libraries were prepared by immunoSEQ multiplex PCR; TCRdb keeps only in-frame clonotypes and omits some of them. The data show some 66,000 clones, approximately 91% seen once. The sequencing sample was made of peripheral blood. The receptor set was obtained from a human donor in a cohort sampled during active COVID-19. The CDR3 runs from the conserved cysteine through the conserved F or W. Each record gives: V gene, CDR3 protein.

v_call: TRBV3-1/TRBV3-2
cdr3_aa: CASSQAGEAKNIQYF

v_call: TRBV23-1
cdr3_aa: CASSPRGGLYQPQHF

v_call: TRBV27
cdr3_aa: CASSSPRDYEQYF

v_call: TRBV19
cdr3_aa: CASSIEGGRSYNEQFF

v_call: TRBV7-2
cdr3_aa: CASRLITSTGELFF

v_call: TRBV6-6
cdr3_aa: CASSTGGWSNQPQHF

v_call: TRBV3-1/TRBV3-2
cdr3_aa: CASSPRSSGGFGELFF

v_call: TRBV5-1
cdr3_aa: CASSFDKPNSPLHF

v_call: TRBV7-2
cdr3_aa: CASSLAVASYNEQFF

v_call: TRBV10-3
cdr3_aa: CAISPGTGGEETQYF

v_call: TRBV5-1
cdr3_aa: CASSLPGQGLGYTF

v_call: TRBV19
cdr3_aa: CASSINLQGSGQPQHF

v_call: TRBV5-3
cdr3_aa: CARSLGKSRISDEQFF

v_call: TRBV6-6
cdr3_aa: CASSPQPLPGNTIYF